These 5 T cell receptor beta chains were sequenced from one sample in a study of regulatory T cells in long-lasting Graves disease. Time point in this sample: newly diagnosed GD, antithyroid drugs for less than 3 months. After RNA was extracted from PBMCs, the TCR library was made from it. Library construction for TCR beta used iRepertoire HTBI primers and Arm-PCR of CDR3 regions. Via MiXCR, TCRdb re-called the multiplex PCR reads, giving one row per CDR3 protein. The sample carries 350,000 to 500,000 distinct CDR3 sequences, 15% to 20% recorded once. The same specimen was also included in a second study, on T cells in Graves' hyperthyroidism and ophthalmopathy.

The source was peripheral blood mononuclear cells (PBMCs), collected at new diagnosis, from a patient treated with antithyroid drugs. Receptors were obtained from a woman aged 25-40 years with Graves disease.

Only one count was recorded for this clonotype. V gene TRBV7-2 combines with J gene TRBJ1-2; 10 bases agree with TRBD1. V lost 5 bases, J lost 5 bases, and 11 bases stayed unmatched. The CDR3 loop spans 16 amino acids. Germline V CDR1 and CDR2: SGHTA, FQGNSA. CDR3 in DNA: TGTGCCAGCAGCCCTAGGACAGGGGGTTCTCGGTATGGCTACACCTTC. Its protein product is CASSPRTGGSRYGYTF.

CDR3 coding DNA: TGTGCCAGCAGCCCTGGACTAGCGGGAAATACGCAGTATTTT. This encodes CASSPGLAGNTQYF. The V and J genes are TRBV5-5 and TRBJ2-3; TRBD2 matches 12 bases. The CDR3 is 14 amino acids. CDR1 is SGHKS, CDR2 YYEKEE, per germline (reference sequence). The V segment lost 4 bases and the J segment 7 bases; nucleotides outside the gene matches: 4.

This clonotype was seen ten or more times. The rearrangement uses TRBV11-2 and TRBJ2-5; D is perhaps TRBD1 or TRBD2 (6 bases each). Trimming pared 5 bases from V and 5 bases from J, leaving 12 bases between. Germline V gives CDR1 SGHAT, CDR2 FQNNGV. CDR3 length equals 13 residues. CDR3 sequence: CASSPRGAETQYF. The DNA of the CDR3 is TGTGCCAGCAGCCCAAGGGGGGCGGAGACCCAGTACTTC.

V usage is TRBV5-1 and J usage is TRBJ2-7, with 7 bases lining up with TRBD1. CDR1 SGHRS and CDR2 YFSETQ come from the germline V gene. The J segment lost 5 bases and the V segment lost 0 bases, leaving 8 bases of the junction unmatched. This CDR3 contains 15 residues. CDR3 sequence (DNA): TGCGCCAGCAGCTTGGCCTCAGGGGGTATCGACGAGCAGTACTTC. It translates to CASSLASGGIDEQYF.

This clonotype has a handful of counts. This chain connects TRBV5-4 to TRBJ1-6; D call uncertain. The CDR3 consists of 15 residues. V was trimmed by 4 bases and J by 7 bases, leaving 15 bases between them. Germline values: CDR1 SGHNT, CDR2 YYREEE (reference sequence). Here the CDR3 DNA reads TGTGCCAGCAGCACGGACGCAAACCCCAATTCACCCCTCCACTTT. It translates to CASSTDANPNSPLHF.